Below are 27 T cell receptor beta chains sequenced from a single sample in a study of T cell responses to AZD1222 COVID-19 vaccine. Profiled with immunoSEQ multiplex PCR; TCRdb holds only in-frame clones, not every one. This table has about 84,000 clones, roughly 87% appearing once. This specimen consisted of peripheral blood, obtained on day 0 of AZD1222 vaccination. The source is an adult in good health.

V and J are TRBV20-1 and TRBJ2-7; D gene unclear. The CDR3 is 12 amino acids. The V gene's germline CDR1 is DFQATT and CDR2 SNEGSKA (reference sequence). V gave up 3 bases and J gave up 7 bases, with 13 bases separating them. CDR3 region: CSASVGSREQYF. In nucleotides, the CDR3 is TGCAGTGCTAGTGTCGGCTCCCGTGAGCAGTACTTC.

The chain is built from TRBV11-3 and TRBJ2-7; 8 bases map to TRBD1. This CDR3 spans 15 amino acids. Germline assignment: CDR1 SGHNT and CDR2 YENEEA. V dropped 5 bases and J dropped 2; count of bases not matched to a gene: 8. The CDR3 loop reads CASSPTTGAAYEQYF. CDR3 sequence (DNA): TGTGCCAGCAGCCCAACGACAGGGGCGGCCTACGAGCAGTACTTC.

The chain employs TRBV5-1 and TRBJ2-1; 7 nucleotides line up with TRBD1. The germline CDR1 and CDR2 sequences are SGHRS and YFSETQ. This CDR3 comprises 16 residues. With V trimmed by 4 bases and J by 7 bases, 14 bases remained unmatched. CDR3 nucleotides: TGCGCCAGCAGCGCACTAACAGGGGCAGAGTCGAATGAGCAGTTCTTC. Its protein product is CASSALTGAESNEQFF.

The chain recombines TRBV30 with TRBJ2-4; TRBD2 is a possible D gene (6 bases). Germline V gene lookup returns CDR1 GTSNPN and CDR2 SVGIG (reference sequence). The CDR3 has 11 amino acids. V lost 5 bases and J lost 10, with 12 bases in between. CDR3 nucleotides: TGTGCCTGGTCCACCGGGACTATTCAGTACTTC. It codes for CAWSTGTIQYF.

This clone has more than one count but fewer than ten. The chain has TRBV7-2 and TRBJ1-3, with a tentative D call TRBD1 (5 bases). V lost 1 base and J lost 1, with 8 bases in between. The CDR3 is 15 residues long. The germline gives CDR1 SGHTA, CDR2 FQGNSA. The DNA for the CDR3 is TGTGCCAGCAGCTTAGTCGGGGGTTCTGGAAACACCATATATTTT. Its protein is CASSLVGGSGNTIYF. The complete variable domain, with remaining parts taken from reference TRBV7-2 and TRBJ1-3, reads GAGVSQSPSNKVTEKGKDVELRCDPISGHTALYWYRQSLGQGLEFLIYFQGNSAPDKSGLPSDRFSAERTGGSVSTLTIQRTQQEDSAVYLCASSLVGGSGNTIYFGEGSWLTVV.

The chain employs TRBV6-5 and TRBJ1-5; D remains ambiguous. There are 13 residues in the CDR3. Germline assignment: CDR1 MNHEY and CDR2 SVGAGI. V was trimmed by 7 bases and J by 5 bases, leaving 12 bases between them. This chain's CDR3 is CASTSDPDQPQHF. The CDR3 DNA is TGTGCCAGCACCTCGGACCCCGATCAGCCCCAGCATTTT.

This chain joins TRBV10-3 and TRBJ1-2; D remains unclear. The CDR3 consists of 16 residues. Trimming took 10 bases from V and 8 from J, leaving 29 bases between them. CDR1 is ENHRY, CDR2 SYGVKD, per germline. DNA of the CDR3: TGTGCCACCAATGGAGAGTTGGGAGCACGAAGTAGAGGCTACACCTTC. This encodes CATNGELGARSRGYTF.

V usage is TRBV5-8 and J usage is TRBJ2-1; D is unclear. Germline V gene sequence: CDR1 SGHTS, CDR2 YDEGEE. The CDR3 is 16 amino acids. V gave up 4 bases and J gave up 6 bases, with 20 bases separating them. CDR3 DNA: TGTGCCAGCAGCCGCGTGTGGCCTACCCTTTCCAATGAGCAGTTCTTC. Encoded protein: CASSRVWPTLSNEQFF.

CDR3 nucleotide sequence: TGTGCCAGTCGTGGACGGGAAACAAACACTGAAGCTTTCTTT. Amino acid sequence: CASRGRETNTEAFF. The chain recombines TRBV3-1 (or the pseudogene TRBV3-2) with TRBJ1-1; D uncertain. This CDR3 contains 14 residues. The germline V and J ends were trimmed by 9 bases and 2 bases, with 16 bases remaining between them. Germline values: CDR1 LGHDT, CDR2 YNNKEL (reference sequence).

This chain uses TRBV7-2 with TRBJ2-6, with a possible D match to TRBD1 (5 bases). In germline, CDR1 is SGHTA, CDR2 FQGNSA. V shed 8 bases and J shed 0 bases, with 17 bases lying between them. The CDR3 totals 17 residues. CDR3 DNA sequence: TGTGCCAGCTCCCTGCAGGGCCGGAGCTCTGGGGCCAACGTCCTGACTTTC. Encoded protein: CASSLQGRSSGANVLTF.

The chain couples TRBV19 to TRBJ1-3; no definite D call. Trimming cost V 4 bases and J 1 base, with 8 bases left between them. There are 14 residues in the CDR3. Germline CDR1 reads LNHDA; CDR2 reads SQIVND (reference sequence). CDR3 DNA: TGTGCCAGTAGTAGCATAATATCTGGAAACACCATATATTTT. Translating gives CASSSIISGNTIYF.

The J gene is TRBJ1-1, the V gene TRBV5-1; D may be TRBD1 (6 bases). V was cut by 5 bases and J by 3 bases, with 8 bases left in between. In germline, CDR1 is SGHRS, CDR2 YFSETQ. The CDR3 is made up of 12 amino acids. The DNA for the CDR3 is TGCGCCAGCAGACAGGGTGACACTGAAGCTTTCTTT. Translating gives CASRQGDTEAFF. The complete variable domain, with remaining parts taken from reference TRBV5-1 and TRBJ1-1, reads KAGVTQTPRYLIKTRGQQVTLSCSPISGHRSVSWYQQTPGQGLQFLFEYFSETQRNKGNFPGRFSGRQFSNSRSEMNVSTLELGDSALYLCASRQGDTEAFFGQGTRLTVV.

This clone was picked up a small number of times. This sequence joins TRBV19 and TRBJ1-4; no clear D gene. V lost 1 base and J 0 bases, leaving 6 bases between the germline ends. The CDR3 extends over 15 amino acids. CDR1 LNHDA and CDR2 SQIVND come from the germline V gene (reference sequence). The CDR3 DNA reads TGTGCCAGTAGTATAGGCGTCGCAACTAATGAAAAACTGTTTTTT. This sequence encodes CASSIGVATNEKLFF.

This chain links TRBV12-3 or TRBV12-4 with TRBJ1-5; D is ambiguous. V was trimmed by 6 bases and J by 4 bases, leaving 10 bases between them. This CDR3 contains 13 residues. This chain's CDR3 is CASSPEQNQPQHF. CDR3 sequence (DNA): TGTGCCAGCAGCCCCGAGCAGAATCAGCCCCAGCATTTT.

The rearrangement links TRBV13 to TRBJ2-2, with TRBD2 matching 7 bases. The CDR3 extends over 15 amino acids. CDR1 and CDR2 from the germline V gene are PRHDT and FYEKMQ (reference sequence). After removal of 7 bases from V and 0 bases from J, the junction contained 5 bases not matched to a gene. This chain's CDR3 is CASTILATNTGELFF. CDR3 nucleotide sequence: TGTGCCAGCACCATACTAGCGACGAACACCGGGGAGCTGTTTTTT.

In its sample, this clone was seen once. The gene calls are TRBV19 and TRBJ2-1, with D perhaps TRBD1 (5 bases). CDR1 and CDR2 (germline): LNHDA, SQIVND (reference sequence). The CDR3 loop spans 15 amino acids. V was trimmed by 6 bases and J by 3 bases, leaving 15 bases between them. CDR3 region: CASSPRTHDYNEQFF. CDR3 DNA sequence: TGTGCCAGTAGCCCCAGGACACATGACTACAATGAGCAGTTCTTC.

The chain joins TRBV30 to TRBJ2-6; no definite D call. The CDR3 is 13 residues long. V lost 4 bases, J lost 0 bases, and 4 bases lay in between. CDR1 and CDR2 from the germline V gene are GTSNPN and SVGIG (reference sequence). The chain's CDR3 is CAWMPSGANVLTF. CDR3 coding DNA: TGTGCCTGGATGCCCTCTGGGGCCAACGTCCTGACTTTC.

The chain has TRBV7-2 and TRBJ1-4; possibly TRBD1 for D (5 bases). CDR1 is SGHTA and CDR2 is FQGNSA in the germline V gene. The CDR3 is made up of 16 amino acids. V was pared by 0 bases and J by 6 bases, with 14 bases between. CDR3 DNA: TGTGCCAGCAGCTTAGCCGGGGCAGGCCGGGATGAAAAACTGTTTTTT. Protein: CASSLAGAGRDEKLFF.

This clone was recorded once. This sequence joins TRBV9 and TRBJ1-3, with 7 bases aligning to TRBD1. The CDR3 extends over 13 amino acids. The ends lost 3 bases at V and 9 bases at J; junction bases unmatched: 6. Germline CDR1 reads SGDLS; CDR2 reads YYNGEE. This chain's CDR3 is CASSEGTVSTIYF. CDR3 nucleotide sequence: TGTGCCAGCAGCGAGGGGACAGTTAGCACCATATATTTT.

This rearrangement joins TRBV29-1 to TRBJ1-4; D uncertain. The CDR3 totals 12 residues. The V and J ends lost 6 bases and 13 bases respectively, with 18 bases between them. Looked up from germline, CDR1 is SQVTM and CDR2 is ANQGSEA. The CDR3 sequence: CSVQKVGQGLFF. The DNA for the CDR3 is TGCAGCGTCCAAAAAGTGGGTCAAGGACTGTTTTTT.

This clone has more than one count but fewer than ten. The V call is TRBV5-1, the J call TRBJ1-6; 9 bases are a match to TRBD1. The germline CDR1 and CDR2 sequences are SGHRS and YFSETQ. V gave up 7 bases and J gave up 6 bases; unmatched junction bases: 5. This CDR3 comprises 14 residues. CDR3 amino acids: CASSTGQGNSPLHF. CDR3 DNA: TGCGCCAGCTCCACGGGACAGGGTAATTCACCCCTCCACTTT.

V and J are TRBV18 and TRBJ2-7; the D is unclear. The V gene lost 6 bases and the J gene lost 1 base, with 16 bases spanning the gap. The germline V gene encodes CDR1 KGHSH and CDR2 LQKENI. The CDR3 is made up of 15 amino acids. CDR3 sequence: CASSPASVLSYEQYF. In nucleotides, the CDR3 is TGTGCCAGCTCCCCCGCGTCCGTTCTATCCTACGAGCAGTACTTC.

This chain joins TRBV27 and TRBJ2-1; no reliable D call. Per germline, CDR1 MNHEY and CDR2 SMNVEV (reference sequence). This CDR3 has 16 amino acids. Deletions cut 6 bases from V and 3 bases from J, with 18 bases between. The CDR3 here is CASSSDSPVGYNEQFF. CDR3 bases: TGTGCCAGCAGCTCTGACTCCCCCGTGGGCTACAATGAGCAGTTCTTC.

The rearrangement joins TRBV18 to TRBJ2-5; a weak D match, TRBD1 (5 bases). The CDR3 covers 13 residues. The V and J ends lost 6 bases and 3 bases respectively, with 11 bases between them. Germline lookup yields CDR1 KGHSH and CDR2 LQKENI. CDR3 in amino acids: CASSPGIEETQYF. The CDR3, as DNA: TGTGCCAGCTCCCCAGGGATAGAAGAGACCCAGTACTTC.

The chain recombines TRBV5-5 with TRBJ1-4; D is unresolved. The CDR3 sequence is 15 residues long. The germline V and J ends were trimmed by 0 bases and 7 bases, with 13 bases remaining between them. The germline V gene has CDR1 SGHKS and CDR2 YYEKEE (reference sequence). In DNA form, the CDR3 reads TGTGCCAGCAGCTTGGGAGACGTTTACGGTGAAAAACTGTTTTTT. This translates into CASSLGDVYGEKLFF.

This chain uses TRBV19 with TRBJ1-4; 11 bases are a match to TRBD1. V gave up 5 bases and J gave up 5 bases; unmatched junction bases: 10. The germline V gene has CDR1 LNHDA and CDR2 SQIVND (reference sequence). This CDR3 is built from 17 residues. In DNA form, the CDR3 reads TGTGCCAGTAGTGGGCGGACAGGGGGCGTTGGAAATGAAAAACTGTTTTTT. Translation: CASSGRTGGVGNEKLFF.

V gene TRBV9 combines with J gene TRBJ2-2; TRBD2 matches 7 bases. CDR1 is SGDLS, CDR2 YYNGEE, per germline. This CDR3 contains 19 residues. The V segment lost 0 bases and the J segment 4 bases; nucleotides outside the gene matches: 15. CDR3 nucleotide sequence: TGTGCCAGCAGCGTAGGGGTAGTTGCAAGCGGGGCGGGCACCGGGGAGCTGTTTTTT. Protein sequence: CASSVGVVASGAGTGELFF.